Below, 15 T cell receptor beta chains from the same sample are listed, as sequenced in a study of T cell responses to AZD1222 COVID-19 vaccine. Only in-frame clones appear in the TCRdb table, and some are missing; sequencing was by immunoSEQ multiplex PCR. Of approximately 70,000 clones detected, around 85% appear once; the ten largest clones hold around 21%. Sequences were derived from peripheral blood, sampled on day 0 of AZD1222 vaccination. The receptor source for this set is an adult in good health.

V and J are TRBV12-1 and TRBJ1-4; the table assigns TRBD1, which was not confirmed against the DNA. TRBV12-1 is a pseudogene segment. The CDR3 contains 16 residues. CDR3 DNA: TGTGCCAGCAGCCTGGGACAGGGGGCATCTAGTGAAAAACTGTTTTTT. It is translated as CASSLGQGASSEKLFF.

V gene TRBV19 combines with J gene TRBJ1-1, with 10 bases identical to TRBD1. The CDR3 has 14 residues. Germline V gene data show CDR1 as LNHDA and CDR2 as SQIVND (reference sequence). V lost 5 bases and J lost 4; bases outside the gene matches: 4. CDR3 in amino acids: CASSLGTGVTEAFF. DNA for the CDR3: TGTGCCAGTAGTCTAGGGACAGGGGTCACTGAAGCTTTCTTT.

V usage is TRBV7-2 and J usage is TRBJ1-5; tentatively, D is TRBD1 (5 bases). The germline V gene has CDR1 SGHTA and CDR2 FQGNSA. V shed 10 bases and J shed 3 bases, with 13 bases lying between them. The CDR3 consists of 13 residues. CDR3 region: CATSGGINQPQHF. For the CDR3, the DNA is TGTGCCACCTCTGGGGGGATCAATCAGCCCCAGCATTTT. The whole variable domain, remainder taken from reference TRBV7-2 and TRBJ1-5, is GAGVSQSPSNKVTEKGKDVELRCDPISGHTALYWYRQSLGQGLEFLIYFQGNSAPDKSGLPSDRFSAERTGGSVSTLTIQRTQQEDSAVYLCATSGGINQPQHFGDGTRLSIL.

The J gene is TRBJ1-2, the V gene TRBV30; the D is unclear. The germline CDR1 and CDR2 sequences are GTSNPN and SVGIG (reference sequence). The CDR3 is made up of 13 amino acids. The V and J ends lost 1 base and 9 bases respectively, with 15 bases between them. The CDR3 is CAWSAQYVFSYTF. The CDR3 DNA follows: TGTGCCTGGAGTGCCCAATATGTCTTTAGCTACACCTTC.

This clone came up a few times. The rearrangement joins TRBV5-6 to TRBJ1-2; possible D gene TRBD1, 5 bases. The CDR3 sequence is 15 residues long. V lost 3 bases and J lost 8, with 20 bases in between. The V gene's germline CDR1 is SGHDT and CDR2 YYEEEE. CDR3 nucleotides: TGTGCCAGCAGCTACTCCATAGGGACGCTCGGGGGCTACACCTTC. It translates to CASSYSIGTLGGYTF.

This sequence joins TRBV5-1 and TRBJ2-6; D might be TRBD2 (5 bases). V was shortened by 5 bases and J by 3 bases, with 12 bases between the two germline ends. The CDR3 is 15 amino acids. Germline CDR1 is SGHRS and CDR2 is YFSETQ. The CDR3 DNA reads as TGCGCCAGCAGGGACGGCCGGGGTGGGGCCAACGTCCTGACTTTC. Protein: CASRDGRGGANVLTF.

J is TRBJ2-1 and V is TRBV5-1; a possible D gene is TRBD2 (5 bases). CDR1 and CDR2 (germline): SGHRS, YFSETQ. V was pared by 0 bases and J by 8 bases, with 12 bases between. CDR3 size: 14 residues. CDR3 sequence (DNA): TGCGCCAGCAGCTTGGAAGACCAGAGGGATGAGCAGTTCTTC. Protein sequence: CASSLEDQRDEQFF.

This clone came up once. This rearrangement joins TRBV5-1 to TRBJ1-2; D might be TRBD1 (5 bases). The CDR3 has 12 amino acids. Germline values: CDR1 SGHRS, CDR2 YFSETQ. Deletions cut 5 bases from V and 4 bases from J, with 9 bases between. CDR3 bases: TGCGCCAGCAGGCAGGGAGGCTATGGCTACACCTTC. Encoded protein: CASRQGGYGYTF.

J is TRBJ2-5 and V is TRBV12-3 or TRBV12-4; no firm D call. V lost 5 bases, J lost 3 bases, and 10 bases lay in between. CDR3 size: 13 residues. CDR3 amino acids: CASSPGFKETQYF. CDR3 coding DNA: TGTGCCAGCAGTCCCGGGTTTAAAGAGACCCAGTACTTC.

CDR3 DNA sequence: TGTGCCTGGAGTAGCTCCGGAGGGGTTCGAGAAAAACTGTTTTTT. Residues: CAWSSSGGVREKLFF. The rearrangement links TRBV30 to TRBJ1-4, with D maybe TRBD1 (5 bases). The V and J ends lost 2 bases and 8 bases respectively, with 18 bases between them. CDR3 size: 15 residues. Germline values: CDR1 GTSNPN, CDR2 SVGIG (reference sequence).

The gene calls are TRBV29-1 and TRBJ2-7, with TRBD2 as a possible D gene (5 bases). Trimming cost V 4 bases and J 0 bases, with 10 bases left between them. The CDR3 spans 13 residues. The germline CDR1 and CDR2 sequences are SQVTM and ANQGSEA. The CDR3 protein is CSVGAGDSYEQYF. The CDR3 nucleotides read TGCAGCGTTGGAGCCGGGGACTCCTACGAGCAGTACTTC.

This sequence joins TRBV27 and TRBJ1-6; no firm D call. This CDR3 has 17 amino acids. Germline values: CDR1 MNHEY, CDR2 SMNVEV (reference sequence). With 0 bases removed from V and 7 bases from J, the gap between germline ends came to 16 bases. CDR3: CASSLSSALRGNSPLHF. The CDR3 DNA is TGTGCCAGCAGTTTATCGTCTGCCCTCAGAGGCAATTCACCCCTCCACTTT.

The chain links TRBV21-1 to TRBJ2-3; the table assigns TRBD2, which was not confirmed against the DNA. TRBV21-1 is designated a pseudogene. This CDR3 region has 15 residues. The CDR3 spells CASSNEGGSTDTQYF. CDR3 nucleotides: TGTGCCAGCAGCAACGAAGGCGGGAGCACAGATACGCAGTATTTT.

The gene calls are TRBV29-1 and TRBJ2-2, with D possibly being TRBD1 or TRBD2 (6 bases each). The CDR3 covers 13 residues. Germline V lookup: CDR1 SQVTM, CDR2 ANQGSEA. The germline V and J ends were trimmed by 4 bases and 4 bases, with 10 bases remaining between them. The DNA for the CDR3 is TGCAGCGTTGTGAGGGGGGCCACCGGGGAGCTGTTTTTT. This translates into CSVVRGATGELFF.

The gene calls are TRBV4-2 and TRBJ2-2; possibly TRBD2 for D (6 bases). Germline loops: CDR1 LGHNA, CDR2 YNFKEQ. The CDR3 length is 17 residues. The germline V and J ends were trimmed by 4 bases and 0 bases, with 15 bases remaining between them. In DNA, the CDR3 is TGTGCCAGCAGCCTCGTCCCGGGAGCGACGAACACCGGGGAGCTGTTTTTT. It specifies CASSLVPGATNTGELFF.